This TCR beta chain came from a study of cytomegalovirus exposure and HLA in healthy donors. Study-level results: There were 150 to 200 TCR beta chains listed as cytomegalovirus-associated.

This CDR3 has 14 residues. Germline V gene lookup returns CDR1 SSHAT and CDR2 FNYEAQ (reference sequence). Of note for this clone: Its antigen remains unknown.

PCR was performed using 60 Vbeta and 13 Jbeta primers. Only in-frame clones appear in the TCRdb table, and some are missing; sequencing was by immunoSEQ multiplex PCR. The sample gives some 150,000 clones, approximately 80% of which show up once; around 4.9% is in the top ten. Material: PBMCs. The rearrangement joins TRBV7-7 to TRBJ2-2; 11 bases align to TRBD2. The source of this sequence is a male donor in good health and CMV-seronegative. CDR3: CAVTSGGLAGELFF. The DNA of the CDR3 is TGTGCTGTCACTAGCGGGGGCCTCGCCGGGGAGCTGTTTTTT. Together with reference TRBV7-7 and TRBJ2-2, the CDR3 gives the full variable domain: GAGVSQSPRYKVTKRGQDVTLRCDPISSHATLYWYQQALGQGPEFLTYFNYEAQPDKSGLPSDRFSAERPEGSISTLTIQRTEQRDSAMYRCAVTSGGLAGELFFGEGSRLTVL.